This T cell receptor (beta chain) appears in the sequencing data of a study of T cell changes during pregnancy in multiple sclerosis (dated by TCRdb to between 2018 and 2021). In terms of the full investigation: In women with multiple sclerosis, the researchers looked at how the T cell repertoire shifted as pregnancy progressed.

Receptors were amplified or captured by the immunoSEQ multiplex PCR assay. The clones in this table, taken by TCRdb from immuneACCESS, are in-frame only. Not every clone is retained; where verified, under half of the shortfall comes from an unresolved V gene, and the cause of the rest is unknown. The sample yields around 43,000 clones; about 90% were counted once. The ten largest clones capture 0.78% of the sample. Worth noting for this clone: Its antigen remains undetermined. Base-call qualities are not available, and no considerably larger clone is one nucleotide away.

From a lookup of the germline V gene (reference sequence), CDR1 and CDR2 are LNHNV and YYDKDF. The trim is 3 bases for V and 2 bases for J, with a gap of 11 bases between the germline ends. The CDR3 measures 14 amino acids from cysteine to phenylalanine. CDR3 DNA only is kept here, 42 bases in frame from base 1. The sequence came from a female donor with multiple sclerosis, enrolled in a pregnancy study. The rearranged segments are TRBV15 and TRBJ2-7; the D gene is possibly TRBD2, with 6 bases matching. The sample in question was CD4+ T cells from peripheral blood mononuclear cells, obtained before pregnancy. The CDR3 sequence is CATSSPGVPYEQYF. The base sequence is TGTGCCACCAGCAGTCCGGGGGTCCCCTACGAGCAGTACTTC.